This T cell receptor beta chain was identified in a study of T cell repertoires in cytomegalovirus infection. Study-level information: In public TCR beta signatures, there were indications of both CMV infection and matching HLA type.

This CDR3 is built from 14 residues. Germline V gives CDR1 SGHRS, CDR2 YFSETQ. V lost 0 bases, J lost 5 bases, and 2 bases stayed unmatched. About this clonotype: The target antigen is unknown.

In TCRdb, the reads were re-called with MiXCR into one record per CDR3 protein. This sample has 150,000 to 200,000 distinct CDR3 sequences, with approximately 19% found just once. Findings and caveats of the study: Adding up the frequency of public TCR beta families identified people who carried CMV plus the relevant HLA. The ex vivo response was dominated by HLA-C-restricted CMV-specific TCR beta clonotypes.

The source is a human donor in good health (CMV status not recorded). Some clones in this sample may be carry-over from other donors' samples. This sequence joins TRBV5-1 and TRBJ2-5, with TRBD1 matching over 9 bases. The sequencing input was PBMCs. The chain's CDR3 is CASSLGQGGETQYF. CDR3 DNA sequence: TGCGCCAGCAGCTTGGGACAGGGGGGCGAGACCCAGTACTTC. The whole variable domain, filled in from reference TRBV5-1 and TRBJ2-5, reads KAGVTQTPRYLIKTRGQQVTLSCSPISGHRSVSWYQQTPGQGLQFLFEYFSETQRNKGNFPGRFSGRQFSNSRSEMNVSTLELGDSALYLCASSLGQGGETQYFGPGTRLLVL.